The rows below give T cell receptor beta chains drawn from one sample of a study of preoperative IRX-2 immunotherapy in early breast cancer. Method: immunoSEQ multiplex PCR; TCRdb's copy keeps in-frame clones and lacks some. The sample lists under 40,000 clones, around 96% occurring once. Sample collection was performed from a patient treated with IRX-2 immunotherapy. The source of these receptors is a human donor with breast cancer. Both conserved end residues are part of each CDR3. D genes are given only for firm matches. Not all rows give a size; the values are once, few, many and, for expanded clones, a class.

j_call	clone_size	cdr3_length	d_call	v_call	cdr3_aa	cdr3_nt
TRBJ2-6	-	13	-	TRBV5-6	CASELAGANVLTF	TGTGCCAGCGAACTAGCTGGGGCCAACGTCCTGACTTTC
TRBJ2-1	-	13	-	TRBV7-2	CASTTMRGNEQFF	TGTGCCAGCACCACCATGAGGGGGAATGAGCAGTTCTTC
TRBJ1-1	-	14	-	TRBV5-6	CASSLLDLDTEAFF	TGTGCCAGCAGCTTACTCGACCTTGACACTGAAGCTTTCTTT
TRBJ2-5	-	13	TRBD2	TRBV27	CASSLFGGETQYF	TGTGCCAGCAGTTTATTCGGGGGGGAGACCCAGTACTTC
TRBJ2-7	-	14	-	TRBV7-2	CASSLAWGRDEQYF	TGTGCCAGCAGCTTAGCCTGGGGTAGGGACGAGCAGTACTTC
TRBJ2-5	-	16	TRBD2	TRBV28	CASSSPSGRTQETQYF	TGTGCCAGCAGTTCACCTAGCGGGAGGACCCAAGAGACCCAGTACTTC
TRBJ1-1	-	12	-	TRBV29-1	CSVVPPGRDAFF	TGCAGCGTTGTTCCCCCGGGGCGGGATGCTTTCTTT
TRBJ2-1	-	11	-	TRBV10-3	CAISDHNEQFF	TGTGCCATCAGTGACCACAATGAGCAGTTCTTC
TRBJ2-5	-	14	-	TRBV9	CASSLGGAGETQYF	TGTGCCAGCAGCCTGGGGGGGGCAGGGGAGACCCAGTACTTC
TRBJ2-3	-	18	-	TRBV7-9	CASSRILATIRGADTQYF	TGTGCCAGCAGCCGAATCCTAGCGACCATCCGAGGCGCAGATACGCAGTATTTT
TRBJ2-6	-	15	-	TRBV6-1	CASTPEGSGANVLTF	TGTGCCAGCACCCCGGAGGGATCTGGGGCCAACGTCCTGACTTTC
TRBJ2-1	once	15	TRBD2	TRBV6-6	CASSGGAGPYNEQFF	TGTGCCAGCTCGGGGGGAGCGGGACCGTACAATGAGCAGTTCTTC
TRBJ2-1	-	16	-	TRBV14	CASSQGSVRVVNEQFF	TGTGCCAGCAGCCAGGGGTCGGTCCGTGTGGTCAATGAGCAGTTCTTC
TRBJ1-2	-	13	-	TRBV18	CASSISDNYGYTF	TGTGCCAGTAGTATCAGCGATAACTATGGCTACACCTTC
TRBJ1-1	once	16	-	TRBV28	CASSSPSGLLNTEAFF	TGTGCCAGCAGTTCCCCATCCGGACTGCTGAACACTGAAGCTTTCTTT
TRBJ1-1	-	13	-	TRBV7-9	CASSFTGSTEAFF	TGTGCCAGCAGCTTCACGGGGAGCACTGAAGCTTTCTTT
TRBJ1-2	-	14	TRBD1	TRBV6-5	CASSPDRVGYGYTF	TGTGCCAGCAGCCCGGACAGGGTTGGTTATGGCTACACCTTC
TRBJ1-4	-	15	-	TRBV7-2	CASSLEDRANEKLFF	TGTGCCAGCAGCTTAGAGGATAGAGCAAATGAAAAACTGTTTTTT
TRBJ2-5	-	17	TRBD2	TRBV7-9	CASSLERSGGSQETQYF	TGTGCCAGCAGCTTAGAGAGGAGCGGGGGGTCGCAAGAGACCCAGTACTTC
TRBJ1-6	-	11	-	TRBV29-1	CSVEVRGDLHF	TGCAGCGTTGAAGTGCGGGGAGACCTCCACTTT
TRBJ2-1	-	14	-	TRBV27	CATGTGTFYNEQFF	TGTGCCACCGGAACAGGGACTTTCTACAATGAGCAGTTCTTC
TRBJ2-2	-	17	-	TRBV9	CASSVHGSRQNTGELFF	TGTGCCAGCAGCGTACACGGCTCAAGACAAAACACCGGGGAGCTGTTTTTT
TRBJ2-6	-	15	-	TRBV2	CASRGHSSGANVLTF	TGTGCCAGCCGAGGACACAGCTCTGGGGCCAACGTCCTGACTTTC
TRBJ2-3	-	15	-	TRBV14	CASSPGTTSTDTQYF	TGTGCCAGCAGCCCCGGGACAACTAGCACAGATACGCAGTATTTT
TRBJ2-2	-	15	-	TRBV10-1	CASSEMRWNTGELFF	TGCGCCAGCAGTGAGATGAGATGGAACACCGGGGAGCTGTTTTTT
TRBJ2-7	-	15	-	TRBV10-3	CAISGRRGLSYEQYF	TGTGCCATCAGTGGACGCAGGGGCCTCTCCTACGAGCAGTACTTC
TRBJ2-7	-	12	-	TRBV7-2	CASSQTSYEQYF	TGTGCCAGCAGCCAGACCTCCTACGAGCAGTACTTC
TRBJ1-4	once	12	-	TRBV30	CAWGRDGEKLFF	TGTGCCTGGGGTCGGGATGGAGAAAAACTGTTTTTT
TRBJ2-3	-	13	-	TRBV18	CASSPAEQDTQYF	TGTGCCAGCTCCCCAGCGGAACAAGATACGCAGTATTTT
TRBJ1-5	-	15	-	TRBV10-3	CAISEWGRSNQPQHF	TGTGCCATCAGTGAGTGGGGGCGAAGCAATCAGCCCCAGCATTTT
TRBJ2-7	few	14	TRBD2	TRBV7-2	CASSLAYGGYEQYF	TGTGCCAGCAGCTTAGCGTACGGGGGGTACGAGCAGTACTTC
TRBJ1-5	-	13	-	TRBV9	CASSGGGGEPQHF	TGTGCCAGCAGTGGGGGGGGAGGGGAGCCCCAGCATTTT
TRBJ1-4	-	12	-	TRBV5-1	CASSRDGEKLFF	TGCGCCAGCAGCCGGGACGGTGAAAAACTGTTTTTT
TRBJ2-1	-	16	TRBD1	TRBV4-2	CASSLLTGGTVDEQFF	TGTGCCAGCAGCCTCTTGACAGGGGGTACGGTCGATGAGCAGTTCTTC
TRBJ2-5	-	13	-	TRBV30	CAWRALAPETQYF	TGTGCCTGGAGAGCCTTAGCCCCAGAGACCCAGTACTTC
TRBJ2-2	-	15	-	TRBV2	CASSVYTANTGELFF	TGTGCCAGCAGTGTTTATACCGCGAACACCGGGGAGCTGTTTTTT
TRBJ2-3	-	17	TRBD2	TRBV30	CAWSGFPISGKGDTQYF	TGTGCCTGGAGTGGATTCCCCATTAGCGGGAAGGGGGATACGCAGTATTTT
TRBJ2-2	-	15	TRBD2	TRBV2	CASGTSGGAIGELFF	TGTGCCAGCGGGACCAGCGGGGGGGCAATCGGGGAGCTGTTTTTT
TRBJ1-2	-	14	-	TRBV18	CASSPPGRYYGYTF	TGTGCCAGCTCACCTCCGGGTCGATACTATGGCTACACCTTC
TRBJ1-2	-	15	TRBD1	TRBV4-2	CASSQELQGARGYTF	TGTGCCAGCAGCCAAGAGTTACAGGGGGCGCGAGGCTACACCTTC
TRBJ2-5	-	14	-	TRBV11-1	CASTPPGGGETQYF	TGTGCCAGCACCCCCCCAGGGGGGGGAGAGACCCAGTACTTC
TRBJ2-1	-	12	-	TRBV7-9	CASSLVGTQQFF	TGTGCCAGCAGCTTAGTTGGGACTCAGCAGTTCTTC
TRBJ2-7	-	14	-	TRBV2	CASHRDWSSYEQYF	TGTGCCTCCCACCGGGACTGGAGCTCCTACGAGCAGTACTTC
TRBJ1-1	once	16	-	TRBV9	CASSVASAGLNTEAFF	TGTGCCAGCAGCGTAGCTTCAGCAGGGCTGAACACTGAAGCTTTCTTT